The 5 T cell receptor beta chains presented below share a single source sample, sequenced in a study of blood T cell repertoires in COVID-19. Sequencing was performed with immunoSEQ multiplex PCR; in TCRdb, only in-frame clones are kept and a portion is missing. Here the sample spans approximately 170,000 clones, roughly 86% being singletons. The sequencing input was peripheral blood. The receptor set was obtained from a woman over 75 in a cohort sampled during active or convalescent COVID-19.

This chain uses TRBV7-6 with TRBJ2-5; no firm D call. This CDR3 has 13 amino acids. V lost 2 bases, J lost 5 bases, and 9 bases lay in between. Looked up from germline, CDR1 is SGHVS and CDR2 is FNYEAQ. The CDR3 DNA reads as TGTGCCAGCAGCTTAACGGGTAGCGAGACCCAGTACTTC. This translates into CASSLTGSETQYF. The whole variable domain, remainder taken from reference TRBV7-6 and TRBJ2-5, is GAGVSQSPRYKVTKRGQDVALRCDPISGHVSLYWYRQALGQGPEFLTYFNYEAQQDKSGLPNDRFSAERPEGSISTLTIQRTEQRDSAMYRCASSLTGSETQYFGPGTRLLVL.

The rearrangement links TRBV5-8 to TRBJ1-5; unclear D gene. V was cut by 0 bases and J by 1 base, with 8 bases left in between. There are 15 residues in the CDR3. Looked up from germline, CDR1 is SGHTS and CDR2 is YDEGEE. CDR3 sequence reads: CASSLDGGSNQPQHF. CDR3 DNA sequence: TGTGCCAGCAGCTTGGATGGCGGGAGCAATCAGCCCCAGCATTTT.

The chain recombines TRBV9 with TRBJ1-2; 8 bases match TRBD1. CDR1 is SGDLS, CDR2 YYNGEE, per germline. V lost 4 bases to trimming and J lost 4 bases; unmatched junction nucleotides: 18. This CDR3 comprises 18 residues. The CDR3 loop reads CASSNTPGQARVIYGYTF. In DNA, the CDR3 is TGTGCCAGCAGCAACACACCGGGACAGGCGCGTGTCATCTATGGCTACACCTTC.

This chain joins TRBV28 and TRBJ2-3, with TRBD1 matching 10 bases. The CDR3 runs 12 residues. Germline loops: CDR1 MDHEN, CDR2 SYDVKM. CDR3: CSWGQGTDTQYF. For the CDR3, the DNA is TGTAGTTGGGGACAGGGGACAGATACGCAGTATTTT.

The gene calls are TRBV7-9 and TRBJ2-7; 8 bases map to TRBD1. The CDR3 covers 17 residues. Germline-derived CDR1 and CDR2 are SEHNR and FQNEAQ (reference sequence). V shed 1 base, J shed 1 base, and the junction held 9 bases outside the gene matches. CDR3 nucleotides: TGTGCCAGCAGCTTAGGTCTCGGACAGGGAAGTTCCTACGAGCAGTACTTC. Encoded protein: CASSLGLGQGSSYEQYF.